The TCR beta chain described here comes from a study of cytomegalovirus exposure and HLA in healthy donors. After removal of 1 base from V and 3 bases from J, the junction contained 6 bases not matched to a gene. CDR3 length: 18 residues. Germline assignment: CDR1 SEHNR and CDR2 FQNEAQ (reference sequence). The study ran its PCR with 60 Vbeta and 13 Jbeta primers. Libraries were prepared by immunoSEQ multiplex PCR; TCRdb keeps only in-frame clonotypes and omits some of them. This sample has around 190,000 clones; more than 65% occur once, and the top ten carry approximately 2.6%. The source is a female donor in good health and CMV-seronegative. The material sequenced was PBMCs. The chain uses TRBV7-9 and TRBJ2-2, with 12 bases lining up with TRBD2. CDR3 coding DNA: TGTGCCAGCAGCTTAGACACTAGCGGGGGGCATTACACCGGGGAGCTGTTTTTT. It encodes CASSLDTSGGHYTGELFF.